This TCR beta chain was obtained from a study of CD8 T cells in ankylosing spondylitis. Remarks on this clonotype: Its target is not known.

General study findings and limits: Clones linked to disease were reported to show significant enrichment in matched ankylosing spondylitis synovial fluid. Disease-linked clones displayed a CD8+ phenotype and appeared relatively rarely in peripheral blood. A TCR beta motif of about eight highly homologous variants appeared characteristic of ankylosing spondylitis blood.

One entry per CDR3 protein results from TCRdb running MiXCR on the 5' RACE reads. The sample shows 250,000 or so distinct CDR3 sequences, more than 15% of them seen only once. Germline V gives CDR1 ENHRY, CDR2 SYGVKD. There are 14 residues in the CDR3. The V and J ends lost 7 bases and 5 bases respectively, with 16 bases between them. This rearrangement joins TRBV10-3 to TRBJ2-3; a weak D match, TRBD1 (6 bases). This sequence originates from a male donor with ankylosing spondylitis or in good health (not recorded which). Sequences were obtained from blood, either unsorted or a sorted T cell fraction (not recorded which). Here the CDR3 DNA reads TGTGCCATCACGAACAGGGCAAACGGAGATACGCAGTATTTT. Its protein product is CAITNRANGDTQYF.